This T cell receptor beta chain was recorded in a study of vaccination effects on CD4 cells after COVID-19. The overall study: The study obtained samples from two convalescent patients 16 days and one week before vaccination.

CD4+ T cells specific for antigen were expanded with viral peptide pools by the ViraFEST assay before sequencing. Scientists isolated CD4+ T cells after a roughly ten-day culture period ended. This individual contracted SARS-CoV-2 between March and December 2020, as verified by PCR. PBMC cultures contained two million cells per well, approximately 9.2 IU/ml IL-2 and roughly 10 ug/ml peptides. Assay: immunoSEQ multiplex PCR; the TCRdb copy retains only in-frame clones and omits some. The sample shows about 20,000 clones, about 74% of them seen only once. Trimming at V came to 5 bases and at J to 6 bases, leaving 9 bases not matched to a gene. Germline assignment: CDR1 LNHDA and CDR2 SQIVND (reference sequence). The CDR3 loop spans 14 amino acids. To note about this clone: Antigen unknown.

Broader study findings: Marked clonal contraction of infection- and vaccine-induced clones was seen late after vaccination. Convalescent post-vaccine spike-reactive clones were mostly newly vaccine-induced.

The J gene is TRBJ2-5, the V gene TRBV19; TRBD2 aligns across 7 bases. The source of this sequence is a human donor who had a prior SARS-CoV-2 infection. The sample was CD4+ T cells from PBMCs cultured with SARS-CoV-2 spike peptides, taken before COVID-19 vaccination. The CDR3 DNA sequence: TGTGCCAGTAGTTTGTTTCGGGGGGAAAAGACCCAGTACTTC. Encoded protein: CASSLFRGEKTQYF.